What follows is one T cell receptor (beta chain) and its context. Its antigen is unidentified. The record originates from a study of cytomegalovirus exposure and HLA in healthy donors. Findings and limits, study-wide: TCR beta V- and J-gene trimming was later associated with a missense DCLRE1C variant. Later work showed greater clonal expansion in HLA-associated TCR beta chains than in equally common others. In a later analysis, several top co-occurrence clusters appeared linked to parvovirus B19, influenza, CMV and Epstein-Barr virus.

The CDR3 runs 13 residues. Trimming cost V 4 bases and J 7 bases, with 10 bases left between them. The germline CDR1 and CDR2 sequences are SGHDN and FVKESK. Primers for the PCR totalled 60 Vbeta and 13 Jbeta. Assay used: immunoSEQ multiplex PCR; TCRdb lists only in-frame clones, some missing. The data contain 100,000 to 150,000 clones, approximately 80% of them singletons. The sequence came from a woman between 40 and 50 years old in good health and CMV-seropositive. The chain has TRBV14 and TRBJ1-4, with D tentatively TRBD1 (6 bases). The sequencing input was PBMCs. The CDR3 region has the DNA TGTGCCAGCAGCCGAGGGACAACTGAAAAACTGTTTTTT. As protein: CASSRGTTEKLFF.